This T cell receptor beta chain was documented in a study of cytomegalovirus exposure and HLA in healthy donors. Turning to the study itself: Out of 398 genotyped donors, roughly 83% belonged to the Caucasian-associated ancestry cluster. General observations from the study: The study had only CMV serostatus as immune exposure information. Within an earlier analysis, most TCR beta V segments proved productive either about 87% or about 30% of the time. TCR beta sequences reportedly predicted most subjects' HLA-A and HLA-B alleles accurately.

The PCR used 60 Vbeta and 13 Jbeta primers. This table comes from immunoSEQ multiplex PCR, and its TCRdb copy is limited to in-frame clones, with some not included. The data hold 150,000 to 170,000 clones, with approximately 80% observed a single time. As for this clone: Its antigen is unidentified.

The CDR3 contains 13 residues. Germline V lookup: CDR1 SGHTA, CDR2 FQGTGA. V lost 2 bases and J lost 3, with 7 bases in between. The rearrangement uses TRBV7-3 and TRBJ1-2; D gene ambiguous. Sequenced material: PBMCs. This receptor was obtained from a woman between 40 and 50 years old in good health and CMV-seropositive. The CDR3 DNA is TGTGCCAGCAGCTTACAGGATTACTATGGCTACACCTTC. This encodes CASSLQDYYGYTF.